The source of this T cell receptor beta chain is a study of CD8+ T cells in alopecia areata. Study-level findings and limits: Scalp sample sequencing also detects resident alphabeta T cells of normal skin.

Comment on this clone: The antigen remains undetermined.

Extracted from the samples, RNA was reverse transcribed into cDNA to serve as the sequencing template. The table came from immunoSEQ multiplex PCR; TCRdb's copy has only in-frame clones and leaves some out. Among 100,000 to 150,000 clones, about 47% were seen once, and the ten largest hold around 19%. PBMCs were stained for CD3, CD4 and CD8, and CD4+ and CD8+ T cells were sorted. The length of the CDR3 is 16 residues. V was clipped by 5 bases and J by 6 bases; unmatched bases: 8. Germline CDR1 and CDR2: SGHVS and FQNEAQ. The sequences come from CD8+ T cells sorted from blood, collected at week 0. This sequence originates from a human donor with alopecia areata. The chain couples TRBV7-8 to TRBJ2-1; 12 positions agree with TRBD2. In DNA, the CDR3 is TGTGCCAGCAGCCCATGGAAGGGACTAGCGGGCAATGAGCAGTTCTTC. Translation gives CASSPWKGLAGNEQFF.